This T cell receptor (beta chain) was captured by sequencing in a study of Graves' ophthalmopathy and Graves' hyperthyroidism. Only a few counts were recorded for this clonotype. Germline V gene sequence: CDR1 SGHAT, CDR2 FQDESV (reference sequence). The length of the CDR3 is 16 residues. V shed 5 bases and J shed 6 bases, with 22 bases lying between them. Researchers took RNA transcripts and amplified TCR beta CDR3 regions from them. The library came from an HTBI-primed first-round RT-PCR and a second-round multiplex PCR. TCRdb reprocessed the multiplex PCR reads with MiXCR, giving one entry per CDR3 protein. This sample yields about 740,000 distinct CDR3 sequences, of which roughly two fifths are seen a single time; roughly 45% belongs to the top ten.

The TCR was taken from an adult man with Graves' ophthalmopathy. The chain links TRBV11-1 to TRBJ1-1; TRBD1 might be the D (5 bases). Input material: peripheral blood. DNA for the CDR3: TGTGCCAGCAGCCCGAGGTACTCTGGGGCTTCCGCTGAAGCTTTCTTT. Protein sequence: CASSPRYSGASAEAFF.